This T cell receptor (beta chain) was retrieved from a study of immune evolution from preneoplasia to lung adenocarcinoma. The sample holds one count of this clone. Here immunoSEQ multiplex PCR was the method, and the copy in TCRdb shows in-frame clones only, minus some. The sample consists of around 1,000 clones, roughly 80% of them appearing once. The CDR3 loop spans 14 amino acids. Trimming cost V 5 bases and J 3 bases, with 14 bases left between them. CDR1 is SGHTA, CDR2 FQGNSA, per germline. Patient tissue came from resections in Japan or China, 2014–2017. This receptor was identified in a person aged 65 to 85 with lung adenocarcinoma. The chain uses TRBV7-2 and TRBJ2-7; D call uncertain. The source material was FFPE atypical adenomatous hyperplasia tissue from the lung. The subset: atypical adenomatous hyperplasia (AAH), lung preneoplasia. Written as DNA, the CDR3 is TGTGCCAGCAGCCCTAGGATCTCGGGCTACGAGCAGTACTTC. Amino acid sequence: CASSPRISGYEQYF.